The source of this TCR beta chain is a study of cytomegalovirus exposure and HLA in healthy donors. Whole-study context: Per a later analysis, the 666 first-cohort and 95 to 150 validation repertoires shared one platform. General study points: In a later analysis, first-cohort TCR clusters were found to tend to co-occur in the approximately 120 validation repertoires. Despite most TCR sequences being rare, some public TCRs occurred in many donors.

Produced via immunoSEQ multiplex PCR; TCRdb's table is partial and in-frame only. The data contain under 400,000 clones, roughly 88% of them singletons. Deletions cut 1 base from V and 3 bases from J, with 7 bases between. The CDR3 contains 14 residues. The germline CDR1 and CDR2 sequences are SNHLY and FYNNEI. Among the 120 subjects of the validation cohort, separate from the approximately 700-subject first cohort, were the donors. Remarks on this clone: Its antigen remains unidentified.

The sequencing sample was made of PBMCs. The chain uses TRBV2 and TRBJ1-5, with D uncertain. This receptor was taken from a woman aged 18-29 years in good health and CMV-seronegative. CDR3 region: CASSEDRVNQPQHF. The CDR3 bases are TGTGCCAGCAGTGAAGACAGAGTCAATCAGCCCCAGCATTTT.